The 20 T cell receptor beta chains reported below all come from one sample, sequenced in a study of cytomegalovirus exposure and HLA in healthy donors. PCR primers comprised 60 Vbeta and 13 Jbeta primers. Method: immunoSEQ multiplex PCR; TCRdb's copy keeps in-frame clones and lacks some. The sample lists 70,000 to 100,000 clones; 80% were seen once. Sequencing used PBMCs. These receptors all come from a man aged 50-59 years in good health and CMV-seropositive.

J is TRBJ2-7 and V is TRBV4-3; D not certain. The germline V and J ends were trimmed by 3 bases and 2 bases, with 17 bases remaining between them. The germline gives CDR1 LGHNA, CDR2 YSLEER. This CDR3 contains 16 residues. CDR3 region: CASSQVSNSRPYEQYF. For the CDR3, the DNA is TGCGCCAGCAGCCAGGTTAGCAACTCAAGGCCCTACGAGCAGTACTTC.

This chain joins TRBV5-1 and TRBJ2-5; 7 bases line up with TRBD1. The V and J ends lost 2 bases and 5 bases, in that order; junction bases with no gene match: 12. There are 16 residues in the CDR3. Germline V lookup: CDR1 SGHRS, CDR2 YFSETQ. The CDR3 spells CASSLRGLYQQETQYF. CDR3 DNA sequence: TGCGCCAGCAGCTTAAGGGGGCTATACCAACAGGAGACCCAGTACTTC.

Turning to this clone: Within the sample, other DNA sequences also encode this same CDR3. The chain has TRBV2 and TRBJ2-3; 13 nucleotides line up with TRBD2. CDR3 length: 14 residues. V lost 6 bases and J lost 3; bases outside the gene matches: 0. Germline V gives CDR1 SNHLY, CDR2 FYNNEI. The CDR3 bases are TGTGCCAGCAGACTAGCGGGAGGGACAGATACGCAGTATTTT. The encoded protein is CASRLAGGTDTQYF. The entire variable domain, with the rest obtained from reference TRBV2 and TRBJ2-3, is as follows: EPEVTQTPSHQVTQMGQEVILRCVPISNHLYFYWYRQILGQKVEFLVSFYNNEISEKSEIFDDQFSVERPDGSNFTLKIRSTKLEDSAMYFCASRLAGGTDTQYFGPGTRLTVL.

The chain combines TRBV7-6 with TRBJ2-3; 8 positions agree with TRBD2. The germline V gene encodes CDR1 SGHVS and CDR2 FNYEAQ. The V gene end was trimmed by 1 base and the J gene end by 3 bases; junction bases not matched to a gene: 6. The CDR3 has 16 residues. The CDR3 spells CASSLVTGGLTDTQYF. CDR3 sequence (DNA): TGTGCCAGCAGCTTAGTTACGGGAGGGTTAACAGATACGCAGTATTTT.

V is TRBV9 and J is TRBJ2-5, with 9 nucleotides matching TRBD1. Germline V gene sequence: CDR1 SGDLS, CDR2 YYNGEE. The CDR3 length is 15 residues. The ends lost 0 bases at V and 5 bases at J; junction bases unmatched: 5. In DNA form, the CDR3 reads TGTGCCAGCAGCGTAGGGACAGGGGCTGGGGAGACCCAGTACTTC. Translated, it gives CASSVGTGAGETQYF. Drawing the rest from reference TRBV9 and TRBJ2-5, the complete variable domain is DSGVTQTPKHLITATGQRVTLRCSPRSGDLSVYWYQQSLDQGLQFLIQYYNGEERAKGNILERFSAQQFPDLHSELNLSSLELGDSALYFCASSVGTGAGETQYFGPGTRLLVL.

The chain uses TRBV30 and TRBJ2-1; possible D gene TRBD1, 5 bases. Trimming shortened V by 7 bases and J by 4 bases, and 11 bases separated the two germline ends. This CDR3 has 12 residues. The V gene's germline CDR1 is GTSNPN and CDR2 SVGIG (reference sequence). The CDR3 loop reads CASGATYNEQFF. Here the CDR3 DNA reads TGTGCCTCTGGGGCAACTTACAATGAGCAGTTCTTC.

The chain employs TRBV4-2 and TRBJ1-4; D is uncertain. Germline assignment: CDR1 LGHNA and CDR2 YNFKEQ. The CDR3 sequence is 13 residues long. The V gene lost 5 bases and the J gene lost 4 bases, with 8 bases spanning the gap. The DNA of the CDR3 is TGTGCCAGCAGCAGGGCGGGTAATGAAAAACTGTTTTTT. The encoded protein is CASSRAGNEKLFF.

The rearrangement uses TRBV6-1 and TRBJ1-4; TRBD1 might be the D (5 bases). The CDR3 totals 15 residues. Germline CDR1 reads MNHNS; CDR2 reads SASEGT. V was cut by 6 bases and J by 6 bases, with 17 bases left in between. CDR3 loop: CASSSTAGWDEKLFF. CDR3 nucleotides: TGTGCCAGCAGCTCTACGGCAGGGTGGGATGAAAAACTGTTTTTT.

This chain uses TRBV6-1 with TRBJ1-5; 7 bases map to TRBD1. Germline CDR1 is MNHNS and CDR2 is SASEGT. After removal of 8 bases from V and 7 bases from J, the junction contained 8 bases not matched to a gene. The CDR3 contains 13 residues. The CDR3 nucleotides are TGTGCCAGCGGCCCGACAGGGAACCAGCCCCAGCATTTT. It yields the protein CASGPTGNQPQHF.

The chain combines TRBV30 with TRBJ1-4, with D possibly being TRBD1 (6 bases). This CDR3 spans 15 amino acids. Trimming stripped 0 bases from V and 8 bases from J, with 16 bases between. Germline CDR1 GTSNPN, CDR2 SVGIG (reference sequence). As DNA, the CDR3 is TGTGCCTGGAGTGTTGTTGGGGGGGCCGGAGAAAAACTGTTTTTT. Amino acids: CAWSVVGGAGEKLFF.

This chain connects TRBV18 to TRBJ1-2; 11 nucleotides agree with TRBD1. CDR3 size: 15 residues. V lost 2 bases and J lost 8; bases outside the gene matches: 7. CDR1 and CDR2 (germline): KGHSH, LQKENI. CDR3 nucleotides: TGTGCCAGCTCACCAGGTGGGGACAGGGGGAGCGGCTACACCTTC. Translating gives CASSPGGDRGSGYTF. Full variable domain (outside the CDR3, taken from reference TRBV18 and TRBJ1-2): NAGVMQNPRHLVRRRGQEARLRCSPMKGHSHVYWYRQLPEEGLKFMVYLQKENIIDESGMPKERFSAEFPKEGPSILRIQQVVRGDSAAYFCASSPGGDRGSGYTFGSGTRLTVV.

The rearrangement joins TRBV16 to TRBJ1-2; no clear D. Germline V lookup: CDR1 KGHSY, CDR2 FQNENV. V was pared by 1 base and J by 8 bases, with 11 bases between. The CDR3 consists of 13 residues. CDR3 sequence (DNA): TGTGCCAGCAGCCAATTGAGCGCCGGGGGCTACACCTTC. Residues: CASSQLSAGGYTF. The variable domain in full, with the rest retrieved from reference TRBV16 and TRBJ1-2, is GEEVAQTPKHLVRGEGQKAKLYCAPIKGHSYVFWYQQVLKNEFKFLISFQNENVFDETGMPKERFSAKCLPNSPCSLEIQATKLEDSAVYFCASSQLSAGGYTFGSGTRLTVV.

The gene calls are TRBV7-9 and TRBJ1-2; D is unclear. Germline V gene data show CDR1 as SEHNR and CDR2 as FQNEAQ (reference sequence). V dropped 2 bases and J dropped 4 bases, with 8 bases sitting between them. The CDR3 spans 13 residues. This chain's CDR3 is CASSLNSLYGYTF. CDR3 nucleotide sequence: TGTGCCAGCAGCTTAAACAGCCTCTATGGCTACACCTTC.

The V call is TRBV14, the J call TRBJ2-7, with 8 bases fitting TRBD1. Germline CDR1 is SGHDN and CDR2 is FVKESK. J gave up 4 bases and V 4 bases, and 12 bases lay outside the gene matches. This CDR3 has 16 amino acids. In DNA form, the CDR3 reads TGTGCCAGCAGCCCTCAAATTCCAGGGGGCGGGTACGAGCAGTACTTC. As protein: CASSPQIPGGGYEQYF.

The rearrangement uses TRBV7-8 and TRBJ1-1; D may be TRBD1 (6 bases). The germline gives CDR1 SGHVS, CDR2 FQNEAQ. The CDR3 has 16 amino acids. V was shortened by 5 bases and J by 1 base, with 17 bases between the two germline ends. The DNA for the CDR3 is TGTGCCAGCAGCCCTAGACAGGTTGCGGGGAACACTGAAGCTTTCTTT. Residues: CASSPRQVAGNTEAFF.

The chain is built from TRBV5-4 and TRBJ2-7; TRBD2 might be the D (6 bases). V shed 2 bases and J shed 4 bases, with 16 bases lying between them. The CDR3 is made up of 15 amino acids. Germline V gene lookup returns CDR1 SGHNT and CDR2 YYREEE (reference sequence). DNA for the CDR3: TGTGCCAGCAGCTTTGGCGACGGGAGAGGTTACGAGCAGTACTTC. It translates to CASSFGDGRGYEQYF.

The chain carries TRBV19 and TRBJ2-1; TRBD2 matches at 10 bases. Germline trimming cut 10 bases from V and 8 bases from J; bases unmatched to any gene: 14. CDR1 LNHDA and CDR2 SQIVND come from the germline V gene (reference sequence). CDR3 length equals 15 residues. In DNA, the CDR3 is TGTGCCACGGGGTGGCTAGCGGGAGATCTATATGAGCAGTTCTTC. It yields the protein CATGWLAGDLYEQFF.

The genes are TRBV7-2 and TRBJ1-5, with a tentative D call TRBD1 (5 bases). V shed 6 bases and J shed 5 bases, with 14 bases lying between them. The CDR3 totals 14 residues. From germline, CDR1 is SGHTA and CDR2 FQGNSA. The DNA for the CDR3 is TGTGCCAGCAGTCCCGACAGAGACTATCAGCCCCAGCATTTT. It is translated as CASSPDRDYQPQHF.

This clone has only one observation. The chain joins TRBV7-9 to TRBJ2-2; possibly TRBD2 for D (5 bases). CDR3 size: 16 residues. Trimming took off 2 bases at V and 4 bases at J, with 14 bases between the two ends. The germline CDR1 and CDR2 sequences are SEHNR and FQNEAQ (reference sequence). The CDR3 DNA reads as TGTGCCAGCAGCTTATTCCTTGGTGCGGGCACCGGGGAGCTGTTTTTT. Protein: CASSLFLGAGTGELFF.

This rearrangement joins TRBV30 to TRBJ2-7, with 8 bases lining up with TRBD1. V lost 2 bases, J lost 4 bases, and 7 bases stayed unmatched. CDR1 GTSNPN and CDR2 SVGIG come from the germline V gene (reference sequence). The CDR3 length is 14 residues. The CDR3 protein is CAWSTGQGKYEQYF. CDR3 bases: TGTGCCTGGAGTACTGGACAGGGAAAATACGAGCAGTACTTC. Filled out from reference TRBV30 and TRBJ2-7, the complete variable domain reads SQTIHQWPATLVQPVGSPLSLECTVEGTSNPNLYWYRQAAGRGLQLLFYSVGIGQISSEVPQNLSASRPQDRQFILSSKKLLLSDSGFYLCAWSTGQGKYEQYFGPGTRLTVT.